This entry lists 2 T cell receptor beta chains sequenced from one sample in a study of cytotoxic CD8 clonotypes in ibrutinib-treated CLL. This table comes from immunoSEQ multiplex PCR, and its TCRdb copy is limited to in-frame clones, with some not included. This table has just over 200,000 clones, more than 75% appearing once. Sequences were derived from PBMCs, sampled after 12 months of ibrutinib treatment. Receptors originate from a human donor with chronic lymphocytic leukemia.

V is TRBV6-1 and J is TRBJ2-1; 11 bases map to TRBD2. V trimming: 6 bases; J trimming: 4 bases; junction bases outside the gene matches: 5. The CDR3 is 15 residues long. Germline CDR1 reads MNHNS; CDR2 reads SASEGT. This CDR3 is CASSPGTSGYNEQFF. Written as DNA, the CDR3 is TGTGCCAGCAGCCCCGGGACTAGCGGATACAATGAGCAGTTCTTC.

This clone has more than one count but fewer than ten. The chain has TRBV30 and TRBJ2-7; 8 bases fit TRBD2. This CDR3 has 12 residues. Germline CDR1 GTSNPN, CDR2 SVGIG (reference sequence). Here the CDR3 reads CASERGLYEQYF. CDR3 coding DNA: TGTGCTTCGGAGCGGGGGCTGTACGAGCAGTACTTC.